This T cell receptor beta chain was documented in a study of response to subunit inactivated influenza vaccine. To note about this clonotype: Its antigen is not known.

Notes on the study in general: Only a handful of new T cells, the authors suggested, are recruited with each seasonal influenza vaccination.

The V end was cut by 1 base, the J end by 4 bases, with 14 bases between. Germline lookup yields CDR1 SNHLY and CDR2 FYNNEI. This CDR3 contains 15 residues. MiXCR, applied by TCRdb to the RT-PCR reads, yields one record per CDR3 protein. The repertoire holds fewer than 800,000 distinct CDR3 sequences, with more than 15% as singletons. The chain recombines TRBV2 with TRBJ2-7; D is perhaps TRBD1 (5 bases). Sequenced material: PBMCs from blood, taken less than 13 days after vaccination. This TCR came from a man aged 45-65 years who received an inactivated influenza vaccine. CDR3 sequence: CASSEGSDSPYEQYF. In DNA form, the CDR3 reads TGTGCCAGCAGTGAAGGCTCTGACAGCCCATACGAGCAGTACTTC.